This T cell receptor beta chain was captured by sequencing in a study of T cell repertoires in cytomegalovirus infection. Study as a whole: Indicated by public TCR beta signatures were CMV infection and matching HLA type. General observations from the study: HLA-C-restricted CMV-specific TCR beta clonotypes were dominant in the ex vivo response.

TCRdb passed the reads through MiXCR, listing each CDR3 protein once. The table lists 130,000 or so distinct CDR3 sequences, 5% to 6.5% of them singletons, with about 20% in the top ten. This clonotype has ten or more counts. Its cognate antigen is unknown. This receptor was taken from a human donor in good health (CMV status not recorded). Some clones in this sample may be carry-over from other donors' samples. Sequencing was done on a sample of PBMCs.

CDR3 in amino acids: CASSAGTGTYSSPSEQYF. CDR3 DNA sequence: TGTGCCAGCAGCGCCGGGACAGGGACCTACTCGTCCCCATCCGAGCAGTACTTC. The V call is TRBV2, the J call TRBJ2-7; 9 bases are a match to TRBD1. Germline V lookup: CDR1 SNHLY, CDR2 FYNNEI. This CDR3 is built from 18 residues. V lost 6 bases, J lost 6 bases, and 21 bases stayed unmatched. Complete variable domain (other parts from reference TRBV2 and TRBJ2-7): EPEVTQTPSHQVTQMGQEVILRCVPISNHLYFYWYRQILGQKVEFLVSFYNNEISEKSEIFDDQFSVERPDGSNFTLKIRSTKLEDSAMYFCASSAGTGTYSSPSEQYFGPGTRLTVT.